Listed below are T cell receptor beta chains from one sample, sequenced in a study of T cell repertoires in cytomegalovirus infection. TCRdb re-called the reads with MiXCR, one entry per CDR3 protein. There are more than 150,000 distinct CDR3 sequences in the sample; 28% occur only once, and approximately 31% lies in the top ten. The sample consisted of PBMCs. All receptors derive from a human donor in good health (CMV status not recorded). Some clones in this sample may be carry-over from other donors' samples. CDR3s include the opening cysteine and the closing phenylalanine or tryptophan. A D gene is named only where the DNA matches it firmly. Clone size is stated in some rows and not others, as once, few, many or a class when expanded.

J gene | V gene | clone size | D gene | CDR3 protein | CDR3 DNA
TRBJ2-1 | TRBV30 | . | TRBD1 | CAWKGQGRNEQFF | TGTGCCTGGAAGGGACAGGGGAGGAATGAGCAGTTCTTC
TRBJ2-1 | TRBV6-1 | few | . | CASSDPVKNNEQFF | TGTGCCAGCAGTGACCCGGTCAAGAACAATGAGCAGTTCTTC
TRBJ2-2 | TRBV7-6 | . | TRBD1 | CASSFVGTGNTGELFF | TGTGCCAGCAGTTTTGTCGGGACAGGGAACACCGGGGAGCTGTTTTTT
TRBJ1-2 | TRBV20-1 | few | . | CSARSGQIQGYTF | TGCAGTGCTAGATCCGGACAGATCCAGGGCTACACCTTC
TRBJ1-4 | TRBV30 | . | . | CAWSSGTVGEKLFF | TGTGCCTGGAGTTCCGGGACGGTCGGTGAAAAACTGTTTTTT
TRBJ1-4 | TRBV6-1 | . | . | CASRLTLAEKLFF | TGTGCCAGCAGGCTGACCTTAGCTGAAAAACTGTTTTTT
TRBJ2-1 | TRBV20-1 | . | TRBD2 | CSARGRGGWIEQFF | TGCAGTGCTCGGGGGCGGGGGGGCTGGATTGAGCAGTTCTTC
TRBJ2-2 | TRBV15 | . | . | CATSRDKAVRRLFF | TGTGCCACCAGCAGAGATAAGGCAGTCCGAAGGCTGTTTTTT
TRBJ2-1 | TRBV7-6 | many | . | CASSPEPSSRVNEQFF | TGTGCCAGCAGCCCTGAACCCTCATCCAGGGTCAATGAGCAGTTCTTC
TRBJ1-1 | TRBV7-6 | . | . | CASSYGGWTEAFF | TGTGCCAGCAGCTATGGGGGGTGGACTGAAGCTTTCTTT
TRBJ1-4 | TRBV29-1 | few | . | CSAGEGMNEKLFF | TGCAGCGCCGGAGAGGGGATGAATGAAAAACTGTTTTTT
TRBJ1-3 | TRBV6-5 | few | . | CASSYTPDISGNTIYF | TGTGCCAGCAGTTACACCCCGGACATCTCTGGAAACACCATATATTTT
TRBJ2-2 | TRBV7-3 | few | . | CASSHPPGAANTGELFF | TGTGCCAGCAGCCACCCCCCGGGGGCCGCGAACACCGGGGAGCTGTTTTTT
TRBJ2-3 | TRBV12-3/TRBV12-4 | . | TRBD2 | CASSPPYPLAGVADTQYF | TGTGCCAGCAGTCCCCCTTACCCACTAGCGGGGGTAGCCGATACGCAGTATTTT
TRBJ2-6 | TRBV11-2 | few | TRBD2 | CASSLGGSGLSGANVLTF | TGTGCCAGCAGCTTGGGGGGGTCGGGCCTCTCTGGGGCCAACGTCCTGACTTTC
TRBJ1-2 | TRBV2 | . | . | CASRIFKDYGYTF | TGTGCCAGCAGAATTTTTAAAGACTATGGCTACACCTTC
TRBJ1-1 | TRBV6-1 | few | . | CASSRQEGTEAFF | TGTGCCAGCAGCCGGCAGGAGGGCACTGAAGCTTTCTTT
TRBJ2-1 | TRBV6-5 | . | . | CASSMTVLEQFF | TGTGCCAGCAGTATGACAGTCCTTGAGCAGTTCTTC
TRBJ2-6 | TRBV14 | few | . | CASSQVGWAGPPSGANVLTF | TGTGCCAGCAGCCAAGTCGGATGGGCAGGGCCTCCGTCTGGGGCCAACGTCCTGACTTTC
TRBJ2-5 | TRBV7-7 | many | . | CASSDGPEGETQYF | TGTGCTAGCAGCGACGGGCCGGAGGGAGAGACCCAGTACTTC
TRBJ2-1 | TRBV11-2 | few | . | CASSLEQISYNEQFF | TGTGCCAGCAGCTTAGAGCAAATCTCCTACAATGAGCAGTTCTTC
TRBJ2-5 | TRBV20-1 | few | . | CSASGARETQYF | TGCAGTGCTAGTGGCGCAAGGGAGACCCAGTACTTC
TRBJ2-1 | TRBV6-1 | many | TRBD2 | CASSEASGGAYNEQFF | TGTGCCAGCAGTGAAGCTAGCGGGGGGGCCTACAATGAGCAGTTCTTC
TRBJ2-1 | TRBV7-6 | . | TRBD1 | CASSRDRDNEQFF | TGTGCTAGCAGCCGGGACAGAGACAATGAGCAGTTCTTC
TRBJ2-5 | TRBV30 | . | TRBD2 | CAWSKRGFLGETQYF | TGTGCCTGGAGTAAGCGGGGGTTCCTAGGAGAGACCCAGTACTTC
TRBJ2-1 | TRBV5-6 | . | TRBD1 | CASSLLVRTGDYNEQFF | TGTGCCAGCAGCTTATTAGTCCGGACAGGGGACTACAATGAGCAGTTCTTC
TRBJ2-3 | TRBV15 | few | TRBD2 | CATSRDRASGGAESQYF | TGTGCCACCAGCAGAGATCGAGCTAGCGGGGGGGCCGAGTCGCAGTATTTT
TRBJ2-7 | TRBV27 | . | . | CASSWGREQYF | TGTGCCAGCAGTTGGGGACGCGAGCAGTACTTC
TRBJ2-1 | TRBV6-6 | . | . | CASSAYYIGAYNEQFF | TGTGCCAGCAGTGCCTATTACATAGGGGCCTACAATGAGCAGTTCTTC
TRBJ1-5 | TRBV7-2 | few | . | CASSTQQGPQPQHF | TGTGCCAGCAGCACTCAACAGGGACCTCAGCCCCAGCATTTT
TRBJ2-7 | TRBV7-2 | many | . | CASSTGHSLGVYEQYF | TGTGCCAGCAGCACAGGACACTCCCTAGGGGTATACGAGCAGTACTTC
TRBJ1-5 | TRBV12-3/TRBV12-4 | few | TRBD1 | CASSHTGGSQPQHF | TGTGCCAGCAGCCATACAGGGGGCTCACAGCCCCAGCATTTT
TRBJ2-7 | TRBV2 | . | . | CASSGWGYEQYF | TGTGCCAGCAGTGGTTGGGGGTACGAGCAGTACTTC
TRBJ1-5 | TRBV29-1 | . | . | CSVGDDGNQPQHF | TGCAGCGTTGGAGACGACGGCAATCAGCCCCAGCATTTT
TRBJ2-3 | TRBV15 | . | . | CATRSGGPGTDTQYF | TGTGCCACCAGGAGCGGAGGGCCGGGCACAGATACGCAGTATTTT
TRBJ1-2 | TRBV7-3 | few | . | CASSLGSANYGYTF | TGTGCCAGCAGCCTGGGTTCGGCTAACTATGGCTACACCTTC
TRBJ1-6 | TRBV7-2 | . | . | CASSVLRGRDNSPLHF | TGTGCCAGCTCCGTACTTCGGGGCAGGGACAATTCACCCCTCCACTTT
TRBJ2-1 | TRBV14 | . | . | CASSLTGKTVYNEQFF | TGTGCCAGCAGCTTGACCGGGAAAACGGTCTACAATGAGCAGTTCTTC
TRBJ1-2 | TRBV4-2 | . | . | CASSQASQGIGGYTF | TGTGCCAGCAGCCAAGCATCTCAGGGAATCGGTGGCTACACCTTC
TRBJ1-4 | TRBV14 | few | . | CASSQDRSESRTLNEKLFF | TGTGCCAGCAGCCAAGATCGCTCGGAAAGTCGTACTTTGAATGAAAAACTGTTTTTT
TRBJ2-2 | TRBV5-4 | . | TRBD2 | CASSPEGPSGGTGELFF | TGTGCCAGCAGCCCCGAGGGACCCAGCGGGGGCACCGGGGAGCTGTTTTTT